This T cell receptor (beta chain) appears in the sequencing data of a study of human T cells and chemical hapten exposure. The CDR3 runs to 14 residues. The V gene lost 4 bases and the J gene lost 1 base, with 9 bases spanning the gap. Germline-derived CDR1 and CDR2 are SNHLY and FYNNEI. Noted time point: patch test 2, 6 weeks after DPC sensitization. The sample's treatment: therapeutic diphenylcyclopropenone sensitization with weekly scalp DPC. Using its own MiXCR run on the RACE reads, TCRdb lists one record per CDR3 protein. This sample has 65,000 to 90,000 distinct CDR3 sequences, with around 6.7% found just once. This clonotype was counted ten times or more.

The sequencing used whole blood, collected in connection with sensitization to the hapten diphenylcyclopropenone (DPC). The chain links TRBV2 to TRBJ2-3, with D hard to call. The receptor was isolated from a young woman with alopecia areata. Some clones in this sample may be carry-over from other donors' samples. The CDR3, as DNA: TGTGCCAGCAGTGTTACTGTAGGCACAGATACGCAGTATTTT. Its translation: CASSVTVGTDTQYF.